Below, one TCR beta chain is given with its context. Preparation of the TCRbeta library was carried out with unique molecular identifiers. In TCRdb, the PCR reads were re-called with MiXCR into one record per CDR3 protein. This sample has hundreds of thousands of distinct CDR3 sequences, with roughly 10% found just once. These data come from a study of T-cell reconstitution after alpha-beta-depleted transplantation in children. V lost 6 bases and J lost 5; bases outside the gene matches: 18. The CDR3 extends over 17 amino acids. Here the sequenced sample was PBMCs from the stem cell graft donor, taken from the stem cell graft. The chain carries TRBV6-7 and TRBJ1-1, with 7 bases lining up with TRBD1. TRBV6-7 is given ORF status, its function remaining uncertain. This TCR was recovered from a human donor who donated a stem cell graft to a child with acute myeloid leukemia. Written as DNA, the CDR3 is TGTGCCAGCAGACCAACAGGGGAGGGAAACTTAAGGACTGAAGCTTTCTTT. This gives the protein CASRPTGEGNLRTEAFF.